The clone carrying this T cell receptor beta chain was found many times. These data belong to a study of T cells in Graves' hyperthyroidism and ophthalmopathy. RNA transcripts gave rise to amplified TCR beta CDR3 regions. The HTBI primer set drove a first-round RT-PCR of the TCR CDR3. TCRdb analysed the multiplex PCR reads with MiXCR anew, one entry per CDR3 protein. The table lists 200,000 to 250,000 distinct CDR3 sequences, 17% of them singletons, with roughly 53% in the top ten. The CDR3 extends over 16 amino acids. V shed 5 bases and J 8 bases; nucleotides not matched to a gene: 12. Germline CDR1 MDHEN, CDR2 SYDVKM.

The source is a man aged 45-60 years with Graves' hyperthyroidism. The material sequenced was blood. This sequence joins TRBV28 and TRBJ2-3, with 11 bases fitting TRBD2. Here the CDR3 DNA reads TGTGCCAGCAGTACCGTAGCGGGAGGGCCATTGGGTACGCAGTATTTT. Encoded protein: CASSTVAGGPLGTQYF.